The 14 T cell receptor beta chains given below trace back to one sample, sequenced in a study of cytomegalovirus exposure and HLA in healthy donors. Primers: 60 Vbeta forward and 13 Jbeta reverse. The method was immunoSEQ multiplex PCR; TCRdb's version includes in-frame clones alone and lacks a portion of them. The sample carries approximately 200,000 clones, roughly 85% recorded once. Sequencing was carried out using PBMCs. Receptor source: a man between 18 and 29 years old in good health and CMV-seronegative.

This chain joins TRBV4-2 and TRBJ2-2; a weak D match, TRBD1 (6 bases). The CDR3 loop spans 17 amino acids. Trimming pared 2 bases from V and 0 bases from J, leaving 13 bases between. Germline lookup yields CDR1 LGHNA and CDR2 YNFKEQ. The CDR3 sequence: CASSQFFRGANTGELFF. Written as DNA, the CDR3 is TGTGCCAGCAGCCAATTTTTCAGGGGCGCGAACACCGGGGAGCTGTTTTTT.

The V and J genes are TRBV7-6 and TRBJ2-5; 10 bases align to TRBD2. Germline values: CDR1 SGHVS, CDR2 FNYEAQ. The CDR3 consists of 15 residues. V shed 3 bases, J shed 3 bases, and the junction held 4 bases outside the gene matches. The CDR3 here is CASSFRTSGEETQYF. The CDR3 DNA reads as TGTGCCAGCAGCTTTCGTACTAGCGGGGAAGAGACCCAGTACTTC.

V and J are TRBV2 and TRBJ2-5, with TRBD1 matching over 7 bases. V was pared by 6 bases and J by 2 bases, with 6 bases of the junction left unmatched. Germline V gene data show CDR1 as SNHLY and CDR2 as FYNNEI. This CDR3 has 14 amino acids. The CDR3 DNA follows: TGTGCCAGCAGCCTACAGGGGAATCAAGAGACCCAGTACTTC. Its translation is CASSLQGNQETQYF.

The CDR3 here is CASSLDPTVGQNYGYTF. The DNA of the CDR3 is TGTGCCAGCAGCTTAGACCCGACAGTCGGCCAGAACTATGGCTACACCTTC. The chain links TRBV11-3 to TRBJ1-2; tentatively, D is TRBD1 (5 bases). The CDR3 spans 17 residues. The V gene lost 0 bases and the J gene lost 2 bases, with 16 bases spanning the gap. The germline V gene has CDR1 SGHNT and CDR2 YENEEA.

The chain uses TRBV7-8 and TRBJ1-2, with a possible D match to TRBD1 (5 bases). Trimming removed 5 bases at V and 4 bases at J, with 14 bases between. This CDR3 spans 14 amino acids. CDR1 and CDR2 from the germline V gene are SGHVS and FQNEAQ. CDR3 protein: CASSTQTASYGYTF. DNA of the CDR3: TGTGCCAGCAGCACTCAGACAGCTAGCTATGGCTACACCTTC.

The CDR3 DNA sequence: TGTGCCTGGAATCGTATCGGGAACTCTGGAAACACCATATATTTT. Residues: CAWNRIGNSGNTIYF. This chain uses TRBV30 with TRBJ1-3; D is undetermined. Germline CDR1 reads GTSNPN; CDR2 reads SVGIG (reference sequence). V lost 4 bases and J lost 0, with 13 bases in between. CDR3 size: 15 residues.

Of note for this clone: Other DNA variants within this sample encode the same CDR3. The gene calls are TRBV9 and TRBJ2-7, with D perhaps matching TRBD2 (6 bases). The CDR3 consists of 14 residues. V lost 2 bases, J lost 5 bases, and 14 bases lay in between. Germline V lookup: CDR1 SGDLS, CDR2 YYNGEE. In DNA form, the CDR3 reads TGTGCCAGCAGCGTGGAGGGGCTAGATGACGAGCAGTACTTC. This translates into CASSVEGLDDEQYF.

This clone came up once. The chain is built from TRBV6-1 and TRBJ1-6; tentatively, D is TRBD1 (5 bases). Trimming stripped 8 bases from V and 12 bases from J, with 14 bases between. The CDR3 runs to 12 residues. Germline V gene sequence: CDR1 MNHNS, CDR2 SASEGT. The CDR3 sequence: CASLQVGVPLHF. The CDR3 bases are TGTGCCAGCCTACAGGTTGGCGTACCCCTCCACTTT.

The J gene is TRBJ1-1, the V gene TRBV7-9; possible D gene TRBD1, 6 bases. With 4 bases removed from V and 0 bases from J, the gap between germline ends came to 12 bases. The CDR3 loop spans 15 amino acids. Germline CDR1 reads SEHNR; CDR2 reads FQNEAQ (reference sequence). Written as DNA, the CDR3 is TGTGCCAGCAGCTCATTAAGACAGGTGAACACTGAAGCTTTCTTT. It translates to CASSSLRQVNTEAFF.

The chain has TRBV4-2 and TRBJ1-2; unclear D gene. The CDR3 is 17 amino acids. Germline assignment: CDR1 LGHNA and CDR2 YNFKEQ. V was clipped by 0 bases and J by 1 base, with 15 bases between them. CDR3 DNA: TGTGCCAGCAGCCAAGATGATGGCCGGACTTTTAACTATGGCTACACCTTC. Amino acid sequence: CASSQDDGRTFNYGYTF.

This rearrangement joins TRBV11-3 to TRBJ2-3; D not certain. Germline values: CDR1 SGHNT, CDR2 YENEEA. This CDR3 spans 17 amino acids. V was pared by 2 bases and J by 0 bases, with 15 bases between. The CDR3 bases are TGTGCCAGCAGCTTAAACAAGAGCGCCTCTAGCACAGATACGCAGTATTTT. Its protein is CASSLNKSASSTDTQYF.

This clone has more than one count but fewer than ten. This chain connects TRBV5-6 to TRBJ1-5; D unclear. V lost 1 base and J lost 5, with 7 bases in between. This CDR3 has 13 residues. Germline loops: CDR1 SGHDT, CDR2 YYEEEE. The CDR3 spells CASSLSGDQPQHF. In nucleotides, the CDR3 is TGTGCCAGCAGCTTGTCAGGTGATCAGCCCCAGCATTTT.

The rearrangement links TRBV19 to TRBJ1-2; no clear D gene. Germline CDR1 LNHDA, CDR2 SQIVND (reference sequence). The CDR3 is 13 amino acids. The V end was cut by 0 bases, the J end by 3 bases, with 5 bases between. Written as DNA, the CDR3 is TGTGCCAGTAGTATAGATCCTGACTATGGCTACACCTTC. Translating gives CASSIDPDYGYTF.

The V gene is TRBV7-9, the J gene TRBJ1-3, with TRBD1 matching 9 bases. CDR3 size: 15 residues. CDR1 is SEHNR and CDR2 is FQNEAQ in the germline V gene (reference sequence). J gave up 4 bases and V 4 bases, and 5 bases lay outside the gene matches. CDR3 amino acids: CASSSGQGYGNTIYF. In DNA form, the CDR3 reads TGTGCCAGCAGCTCGGGACAGGGCTACGGAAACACCATATATTTT.